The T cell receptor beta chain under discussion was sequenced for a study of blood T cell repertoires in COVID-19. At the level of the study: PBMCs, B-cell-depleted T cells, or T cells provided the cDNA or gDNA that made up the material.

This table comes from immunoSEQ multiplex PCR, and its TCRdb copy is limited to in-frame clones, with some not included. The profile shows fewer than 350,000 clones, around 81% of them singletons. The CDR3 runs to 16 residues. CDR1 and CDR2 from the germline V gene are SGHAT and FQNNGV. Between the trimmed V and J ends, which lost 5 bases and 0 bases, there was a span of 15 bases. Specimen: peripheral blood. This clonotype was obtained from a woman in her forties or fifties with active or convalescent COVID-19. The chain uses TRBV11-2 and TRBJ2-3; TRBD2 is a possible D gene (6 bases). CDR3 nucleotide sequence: TGTGCCAGCAGCCGGGGGTTCGGTCATAGCACAGATACGCAGTATTTT. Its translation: CASSRGFGHSTDTQYF.